This T cell receptor beta chain was obtained from a study of OX40 agonist ivuxolimab in advanced cancers. Libraries were prepared by immunoSEQ multiplex PCR; TCRdb keeps only in-frame clonotypes and omits some of them. This sample has more than 60,000 clones, with roughly 80% found just once. The CDR3 sequence is 14 residues long. The ends lost 3 bases at V and 6 bases at J; junction bases unmatched: 6. Germline V gene lookup returns CDR1 SGHRS and CDR2 YFSETQ. The rearrangement links TRBV5-1 to TRBJ2-7; 10 positions match TRBD2. Specimen: CD4+ or CD8+ T cells sorted from blood, collected in a trial of the OX40 agonist ivuxolimab. The receptor was isolated from an adult with an advanced solid tumor such as melanoma, head and neck, liver or kidney cancer. CDR3 amino acids: CASSYSGGPGEQYF. The CDR3 nucleotides are TGCGCCAGCAGCTATAGCGGGGGGCCGGGCGAGCAGTACTTC.